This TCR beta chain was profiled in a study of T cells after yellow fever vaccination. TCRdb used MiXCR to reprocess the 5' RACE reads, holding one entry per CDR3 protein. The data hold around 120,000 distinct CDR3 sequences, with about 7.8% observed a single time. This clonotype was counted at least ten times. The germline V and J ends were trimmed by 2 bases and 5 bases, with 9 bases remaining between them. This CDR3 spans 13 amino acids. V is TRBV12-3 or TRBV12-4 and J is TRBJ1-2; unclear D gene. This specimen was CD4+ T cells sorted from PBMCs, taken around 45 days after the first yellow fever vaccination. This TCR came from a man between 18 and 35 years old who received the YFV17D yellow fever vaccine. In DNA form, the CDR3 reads TGTGCCAGCAGTTTAACAGCTCCTTATGGCTACACCTTC. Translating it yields CASSLTAPYGYTF.